This TCR beta chain was retrieved from a study of T cell changes during pregnancy in multiple sclerosis. Generated by immunoSEQ multiplex PCR, the TCRdb table keeps only in-frame clones and is missing some. The sample consists of 50,000 to 70,000 clones, roughly 92% of them appearing once. Germline-derived CDR1 and CDR2 are MNHEY and SVGAGI. There are 14 residues in the CDR3. V dropped 11 bases and J dropped 0 bases, with 16 bases sitting between them. The receptor was derived from a female donor with multiple sclerosis, enrolled in a pregnancy study. The chain carries TRBV6-5 and TRBJ1-1; D may be TRBD1 (5 bases). This material consisted of peripheral blood, taken in the first trimester of pregnancy. The CDR3 coding sequence is TGTGCCTCCGGAGGGCGGGGGATGAACACTGAAGCTTTCTTT. Translating gives CASGGRGMNTEAFF.